Below, 21 T cell receptor beta chains from the same sample are listed, as sequenced in a study of OX40 agonist ivuxolimab in advanced cancers. Some clones are missing from TCRdb's copy, which holds only in-frame ones; the method was immunoSEQ multiplex PCR. The sample includes 100,000 to 150,000 clones, about nine tenths of them seen just once. The sample in question was CD4+ or CD8+ T cells sorted from blood, obtained in a trial of the OX40 agonist ivuxolimab. The source of these receptors is an adult with an advanced solid tumor such as melanoma, head and neck, liver or kidney cancer.

J is TRBJ1-1 and V is TRBV7-9, with D tentatively TRBD1 (6 bases). CDR1 is SEHNR and CDR2 is FQNEAQ in the germline V gene (reference sequence). CDR3 length: 17 amino acids. V was pared by 4 bases and J by 4 bases, with 22 bases between. In DNA, the CDR3 is TGTGCCAGCAGCTCCCGGGAAGGGGGTTCCTCAAGCACTGAAGCTTTCTTT. Translated, it gives CASSSREGGSSSTEAFF.

The CDR3 is CASSKREGRRTDTQYF. DNA for the CDR3: TGTGCCAGCTCTAAAAGGGAGGGGAGGAGGACAGATACGCAGTATTTT. The chain uses TRBV21-1 and TRBJ2-3; the table names TRBD2, a call not compared with the DNA. TRBV21-1 is recorded as a pseudogene. This CDR3 is built from 16 residues.

The gene calls are TRBV11-2 and TRBJ2-1; tentatively, D is TRBD1 or TRBD2 (5 bases each). Trimming cost V 5 bases and J 12 bases, with 23 bases left between them. Germline lookup yields CDR1 SGHAT and CDR2 FQNNGV. The CDR3 has 15 amino acids. CDR3: CASSPPRLAPRGQFF. The DNA for the CDR3 is TGTGCCAGCAGCCCCCCGCGGCTAGCTCCGAGGGGGCAGTTCTTC.

The V gene is TRBV9, the J gene TRBJ2-7; TRBD1 matches at 9 bases. The CDR3 is made up of 14 amino acids. Germline values: CDR1 SGDLS, CDR2 YYNGEE. J was trimmed by 3 bases and V by 3 bases; bases with no gene match: 4. As DNA, the CDR3 is TGTGCCAGCAGCGAGGGGACAGGGAACTACGAGCAGTACTTC. Its protein is CASSEGTGNYEQYF.

The chain links TRBV11-2 to TRBJ1-1, with unresolved D. Germline CDR1 and CDR2: SGHAT and FQNNGV. The germline V and J ends were trimmed by 2 bases and 7 bases, with 11 bases remaining between them. The CDR3 spans 13 residues. CDR3 amino acids: CASSLTMGLEAFF. The CDR3 DNA reads TGTGCCAGCAGCTTAACGATGGGCCTTGAAGCTTTCTTT.

The chain employs TRBV28 and TRBJ1-4; 8 bases match TRBD1. The V gene end was trimmed by 2 bases and the J gene end by 7 bases; junction bases not matched to a gene: 0. The germline gives CDR1 MDHEN, CDR2 SYDVKM. The CDR3 is made up of 13 amino acids. This CDR3 is CASSLDRGEKLFF. Here the CDR3 DNA reads TGTGCCAGCAGTTTAGACAGGGGTGAAAAACTGTTTTTT.

The rearrangement joins TRBV11-2 to TRBJ1-6; no clear D gene. The V gene's germline CDR1 is SGHAT and CDR2 FQNNGV. V was trimmed by 0 bases and J by 7 bases, leaving 7 bases between them. This CDR3 comprises 14 residues. CDR3 coding DNA: TGTGCCAGCAGCTTAGAAGGCGGGAATTCACCCCTCCACTTT. Translated: CASSLEGGNSPLHF.

V is TRBV5-4 and J is TRBJ2-3; 11 bases are shared with TRBD2. From germline, CDR1 is SGHNT and CDR2 YYREEE (reference sequence). J lost 1 base, V lost 0 bases, and 7 bases had no gene match. This CDR3 has 18 residues. The CDR3 here is CASSLALAGGSGTDTQYF. The CDR3 DNA reads as TGTGCCAGCAGCTTGGCCCTAGCGGGAGGAAGTGGCACAGATACGCAGTATTTT.

The V call is TRBV6-1, the J call TRBJ2-1; D not resolved. Trimming left V 5 bases short and J 1 base short, with 6 bases between. Germline V CDR1 and CDR2: MNHNS, SASEGT. The length of the CDR3 is 13 residues. The DNA for the CDR3 is TGTGCCAGCAGTTGGTATTCCTACAATGAGCAGTTCTTC. This translates into CASSWYSYNEQFF.

The V gene is TRBV5-1, the J gene TRBJ2-1; TRBD2 agrees at 10 bases. There are 16 residues in the CDR3. In germline, CDR1 is SGHRS, CDR2 YFSETQ. Germline trimming cut 0 bases from V and 9 bases from J; bases unmatched to any gene: 9. The CDR3 is CASSLAQLAGVGEQFF. The CDR3 DNA sequence: TGCGCCAGCAGCTTGGCCCAGCTAGCGGGAGTTGGTGAGCAGTTCTTC.

The chain combines TRBV27 with TRBJ1-5, with 9 bases aligning to TRBD1. V lost 0 bases and J lost 7; bases outside the gene matches: 4. The germline gives CDR1 MNHEY, CDR2 SMNVEV (reference sequence). The CDR3 has 15 residues. The CDR3 DNA follows: TGTGCCAGCAGTTTATCGGGACAGGGCGGACAGCCCCAGCATTTT. Translating gives CASSLSGQGGQPQHF.

The V gene is TRBV15, the J gene TRBJ1-1; D uncertain. Looked up from germline, CDR1 is LNHNV and CDR2 is YYDKDF (reference sequence). The length of the CDR3 is 14 residues. Trimming removed 0 bases at V and 5 bases at J, with 10 bases between. CDR3 in amino acids: CATSRDKRRTEAFF. CDR3 nucleotide sequence: TGTGCCACCAGCAGAGATAAACGTCGAACTGAAGCTTTCTTT.

V gene TRBV5-1 combines with J gene TRBJ1-1, with TRBD1 identical over 8 bases. This CDR3 spans 16 amino acids. Germline V gives CDR1 SGHRS, CDR2 YFSETQ. V was pared by 4 bases and J by 0 bases, with 8 bases of the junction left unmatched. CDR3 sequence reads: CASSLGTGLMNTEAFF. For the CDR3, the DNA is TGCGCCAGCAGCCTTGGGACAGGCCTAATGAACACTGAAGCTTTCTTT.

This rearrangement joins TRBV5-6 to TRBJ1-2; D gene ambiguous. V gave up 4 bases and J gave up 2 bases, with 21 bases separating them. The CDR3 sequence is 17 residues long. Looked up from germline, CDR1 is SGHDT and CDR2 is YYEEEE. CDR3 sequence reads: CASSPLPSAGGNYGYTF. CDR3 nucleotide sequence: TGTGCCAGCAGCCCGCTTCCCTCCGCGGGAGGGAACTATGGCTACACCTTC.

This chain joins TRBV7-9 and TRBJ1-1; 9 positions agree with TRBD1. The CDR3 is 18 residues long. Germline lookup yields CDR1 SEHNR and CDR2 FQNEAQ (reference sequence). The V gene end was trimmed by 3 bases and the J gene end by 0 bases; junction bases not matched to a gene: 11. The CDR3 sequence is CASSFRVGQGILNTEAFF. CDR3 in DNA: TGTGCCAGCAGCTTCCGCGTGGGACAGGGCATACTGAACACTGAAGCTTTCTTT.

V gene TRBV19 combines with J gene TRBJ1-3, with 8 bases that match TRBD1. The trim removed 4 bases at V and 1 base at J, leaving 15 bases unmatched. This CDR3 spans 19 amino acids. CDR1 is LNHDA, CDR2 SQIVND, per germline (reference sequence). The CDR3 DNA reads TGTGCCAGTAGTACCCGGGACAGGATAACTATGGTTTCTGGAAACACCATATATTTT. Its translation is CASSTRDRITMVSGNTIYF.

The chain uses TRBV5-4 and TRBJ2-2; 7 bases are a match to TRBD1. With 4 bases clipped from V and 0 bases from J, the junction kept 3 bases outside the gene matches. This CDR3 has 15 amino acids. Looked up from germline, CDR1 is SGHNT and CDR2 is YYREEE (reference sequence). The CDR3 sequence: CASSDREPNTGELFF. CDR3 in DNA: TGTGCCAGCAGCGACAGGGAACCGAACACCGGGGAGCTGTTTTTT.

The chain joins TRBV4-1 to TRBJ2-7, with a tentative D call TRBD2 (6 bases). V lost 1 base and J lost 8, with 27 bases in between. Germline values: CDR1 MGHRA, CDR2 YSYEKL. This CDR3 region has 18 residues. In DNA, the CDR3 is TGCGCCAGCAGCCAAGTAGGATTACTAGCCGACGACCGTTCCCAGCAGTACTTC. This gives the protein CASSQVGLLADDRSQQYF.

The genes are TRBV10-3 and TRBJ2-7, with 7 bases identical to TRBD1. V shed 5 bases, J shed 1 base, and the junction held 8 bases outside the gene matches. The CDR3 loop spans 15 amino acids. Germline CDR1 is ENHRY and CDR2 is SYGVKD. CDR3: CAISQTPGQSYEQYF. In DNA form, the CDR3 reads TGTGCCATCAGTCAGACCCCGGGACAGTCCTACGAGCAGTACTTC.

As regards this clone: This sample includes further DNA sequences coding for the same CDR3. The V call is TRBV6-5, the J call TRBJ2-5; possible D gene TRBD2, 6 bases. Germline values: CDR1 MNHEY, CDR2 SVGAGI. Trimming cost V 3 bases and J 5 bases, with 7 bases left between them. This CDR3 is built from 12 residues. The CDR3 loop is CASSYGGETQYF. The CDR3, as DNA: TGTGCCAGCAGTTATGGAGGGGAGACCCAGTACTTC.

Only one count was recorded for this clone. The J gene is TRBJ2-3, the V gene TRBV21-1; the D segment call TRBD2 is taken from the table without a DNA check. TRBV21-1 is a known pseudogene. The CDR3 spans 19 residues. The CDR3 DNA sequence: TGTGCCAGCAGCAAAGAGGGTCCTAGCGGGAGGGCCAGTACAGATACGCAGTATTTT. Protein sequence: CASSKEGPSGRASTDTQYF.